The text below deals with one T cell receptor (beta chain). The antigen is undetermined. With 5 bases clipped from V and 2 bases from J, the junction kept 6 bases outside the gene matches. This CDR3 has 16 amino acids. This entry is derived from a study of T cells in Graves' hyperthyroidism and ophthalmopathy. The wider study: Before treatment of any kind, peripheral blood was taken at initial diagnosis.

Notes on the study in general: Expanded thyroid clonotypes (above 0.001) were mostly also found in blood. Ophthalmopathy cases were set apart from stable hyperthyroidism by a 13 V-J model.

TCR beta CDR3 regions were amplified from RNA transcripts. The HTBI primer set was used in a first-round RT-PCR of the TCR CDR3. Via MiXCR, TCRdb re-called the multiplex PCR reads, giving one row per CDR3 protein. The sample holds 600,000 to 700,000 distinct CDR3 sequences; under 15% are singletons and the top ten take around 4.5%. Lactation, pregnancy, other autoimmune disease or uncontrolled infection excluded patients. The sequencing input was blood. This clonotype originated in a woman aged 40 to 49 with Graves' ophthalmopathy. V usage is TRBV12-3 or TRBV12-4 and J usage is TRBJ2-7; 13 bases line up with TRBD2. The CDR3 DNA sequence: TGTGCCAGCAGTCTCCGACTAGCGGGAGGTACCTACGAGCAGTACTTC. This translates into CASSLRLAGGTYEQYF.